This section outlines one T cell receptor (beta chain) sequence together with its context. Its antigen is currently unknown. This CDR3 is built from 16 residues. Germline loops: CDR1 SEHNR, CDR2 FQNEAQ (reference sequence). V dropped 5 bases and J dropped 4 bases, with 17 bases sitting between them. This specimen belongs to a study of T cells in Graves' hyperthyroidism and ophthalmopathy. About the study: It was at initial diagnosis, before any treatment, that peripheral blood was collected.

The CDR3 regions of TCR beta were amplified from RNA transcripts. Initially, a first-round RT-PCR of the TCR CDR3 employed the HTBI primer set. TCRdb reprocessed the multiplex PCR reads with MiXCR, giving one entry per CDR3 protein. Among 380,000 or so distinct CDR3 sequences, 13% were seen once, and the ten largest hold under 25%. Study observations and caveats: Model-based prediction identified ophthalmopathy a median around 6.5 months prior to its onset.

Hyperthyroidism was newly diagnosed in patients aged 18 to 65 (duration under 2 months). Uncontrolled infections, other autoimmune diseases, pregnancy or lactation led to exclusion of patients. Material for sequencing was blood. This rearrangement joins TRBV7-9 to TRBJ2-2, with D uncertain. This receptor was taken from a man younger than 45 with Graves' hyperthyroidism that later progressed to Graves' ophthalmopathy. CDR3 DNA: TGTGCCAGCAGCAAGTCCGGGCCCCTGGGCACCGGGGAGCTGTTTTTT. Protein: CASSKSGPLGTGELFF.